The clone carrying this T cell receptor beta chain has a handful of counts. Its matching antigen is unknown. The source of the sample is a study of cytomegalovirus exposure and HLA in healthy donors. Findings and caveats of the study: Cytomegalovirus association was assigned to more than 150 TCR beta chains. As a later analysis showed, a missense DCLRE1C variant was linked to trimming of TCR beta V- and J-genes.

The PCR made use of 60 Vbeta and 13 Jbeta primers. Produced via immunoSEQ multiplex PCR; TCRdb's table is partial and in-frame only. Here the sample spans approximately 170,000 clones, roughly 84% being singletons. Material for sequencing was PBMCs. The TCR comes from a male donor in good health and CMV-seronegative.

The CDR3 DNA is TGTGCCAGCAGCAGCGGGGGGGGCTACACCTTC. It codes for CASSSGGGYTF. The chain links TRBV11-2 to TRBJ1-2; possibly TRBD1 for D (5 bases). V shed 5 bases and J shed 8 bases, with 9 bases lying between them. There are 11 residues in the CDR3. Germline values: CDR1 SGHAT, CDR2 FQNNGV.